A single sample gave rise to the 2 T cell receptor beta chains below, sequenced in a study of CD8 T cells in Susac syndrome. Random-hexamer reverse transcription was applied to about 0.45 to 1 ug RNA. TCRdb fed the immunoSEQ multiplex PCR reads into MiXCR, producing one record per CDR3 protein. The sample includes about 300,000 distinct CDR3 sequences, around 91% seen only once; the top ten take about 0.17%. The sequencing sample was made of CD8+ T cells from PBMCs. These receptors were obtained from a human donor with multiple sclerosis.

This chain links TRBV7-8 with TRBJ2-7; a possible D gene is TRBD1 (5 bases). The V end lost 2 bases, the J end lost 1 base, and 12 bases lay between the germline ends. CDR3 length: 15 amino acids. Germline-derived CDR1 and CDR2 are SGHVS and FQNEAQ. The CDR3 nucleotides read TGTGCCAGCAGCTTAAGGCAGGGCCCTTCCTACGAGCAGTACTTC. It codes for CASSLRQGPSYEQYF. Based on the CDR3 plus reference TRBV7-8 and TRBJ2-7, the full variable domain is GAGVSQSPRYKVAKRGQDVALRCDPISGHVSLFWYQQALGQGPEFLTYFQNEAQLDKSGLPSDRFFAERPEGSVSTLKIQRTQQEDSAVYLCASSLRQGPSYEQYFGPGTRLTVT.

The V call is TRBV19, the J call TRBJ2-7, with a weak D call TRBD2 (5 bases). V dropped 6 bases and J dropped 1 base, with 10 bases sitting between them. The CDR3 contains 13 residues. Looked up from germline, CDR1 is LNHDA and CDR2 is SQIVND (reference sequence). The CDR3 reads CASRSGLSYEQYF. The CDR3 DNA is TGTGCCAGTAGATCTGGACTTTCCTACGAGCAGTACTTC.